A single T cell receptor (beta chain) is shown here with its context. Its antigen is unknown. Germline V CDR1 and CDR2: SGHTA, FQGTGA. V shed 1 base and J 8 bases; nucleotides not matched to a gene: 8. This CDR3 region has 16 residues. Primers included in the PCR were 60 Vbeta and 13 Jbeta primers. Assay: immunoSEQ multiplex PCR; the TCRdb copy retains only in-frame clones and omits some. The sample records roughly 140,000 clones, approximately 79% being singletons. These data belong to a study of cytomegalovirus exposure and HLA in healthy donors. The study's findings and limits: It was in a later analysis that TCR association rates were seen to vary by HLA locus, highest for DRB1 and lowest for HLA-C. Reports showed the classifier diagnosing cytomegalovirus status with high specificity and sensitivity. On later analysis, the bulk of CMV-associated TCR beta chains appeared to be HLA-restricted.

The TCR was taken from a male donor in good health and CMV-seronegative. Material: PBMCs. The gene calls are TRBV7-3 and TRBJ1-2; 12 bases map to TRBD1. This chain's CDR3 is CASSLIGTGGPEGYTF. CDR3 nucleotide sequence: TGTGCCAGCAGCTTAATCGGGACAGGGGGCCCGGAAGGCTACACCTTC.